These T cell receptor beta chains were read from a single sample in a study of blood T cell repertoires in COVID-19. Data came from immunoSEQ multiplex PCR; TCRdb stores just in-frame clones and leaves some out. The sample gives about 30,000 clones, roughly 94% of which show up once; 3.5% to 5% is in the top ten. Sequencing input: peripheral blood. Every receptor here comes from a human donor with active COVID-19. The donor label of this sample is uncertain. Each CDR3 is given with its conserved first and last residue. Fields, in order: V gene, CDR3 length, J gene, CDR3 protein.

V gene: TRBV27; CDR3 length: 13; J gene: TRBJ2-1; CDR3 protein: CATKREGGNEQFF
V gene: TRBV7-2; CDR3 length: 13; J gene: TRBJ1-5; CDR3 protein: CASSLREVQPQHF
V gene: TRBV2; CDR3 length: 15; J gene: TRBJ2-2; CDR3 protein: CASSSITSNTGELFF
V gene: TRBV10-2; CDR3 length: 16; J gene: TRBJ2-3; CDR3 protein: CASRKDRRGNTDTQYF
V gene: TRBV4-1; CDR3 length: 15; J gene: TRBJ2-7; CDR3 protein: CASSQDRLSAYEQYF
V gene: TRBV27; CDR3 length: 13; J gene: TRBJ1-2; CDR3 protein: CASSRDRLYGYTF
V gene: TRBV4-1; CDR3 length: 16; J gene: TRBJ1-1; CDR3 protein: CASSPTMTGRNTEAFF
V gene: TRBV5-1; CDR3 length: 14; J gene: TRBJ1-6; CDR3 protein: CASSSRGLDSPLHF
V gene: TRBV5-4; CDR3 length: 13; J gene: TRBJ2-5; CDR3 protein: CASSEQGPETQYF
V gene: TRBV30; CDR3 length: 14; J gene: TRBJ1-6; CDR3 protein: CAWMRRGGLRPLHF
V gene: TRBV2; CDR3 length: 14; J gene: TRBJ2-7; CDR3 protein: CASSAAGQPYEQYF
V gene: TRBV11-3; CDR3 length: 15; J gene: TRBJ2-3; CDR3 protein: CASSSGQALGDTQYF
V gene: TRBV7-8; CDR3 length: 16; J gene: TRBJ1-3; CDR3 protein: CASSLSGGISGNTIYF
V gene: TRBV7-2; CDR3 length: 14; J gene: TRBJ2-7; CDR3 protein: CASSPPGRRVKQYF
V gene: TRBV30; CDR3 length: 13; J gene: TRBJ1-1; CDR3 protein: CAWSVQGNTEAFF
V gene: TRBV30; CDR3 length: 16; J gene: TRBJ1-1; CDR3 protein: CAWRRTGRYENTEAFF
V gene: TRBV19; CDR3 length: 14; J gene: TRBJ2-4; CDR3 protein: CASSEDRGKVIQYF
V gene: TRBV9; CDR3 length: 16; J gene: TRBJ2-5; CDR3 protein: CASSVRLAGGQETQYF
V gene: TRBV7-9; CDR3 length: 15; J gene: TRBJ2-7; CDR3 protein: CASSPKAQGSYEQYF
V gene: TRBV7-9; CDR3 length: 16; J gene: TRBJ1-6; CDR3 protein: CASSLAGQDNNSPLHF
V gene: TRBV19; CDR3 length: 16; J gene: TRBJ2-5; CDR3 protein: CASSPGQARTQETQYF
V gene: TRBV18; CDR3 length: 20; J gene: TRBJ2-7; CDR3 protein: CASSPGIGTSGSSGLYEQYF